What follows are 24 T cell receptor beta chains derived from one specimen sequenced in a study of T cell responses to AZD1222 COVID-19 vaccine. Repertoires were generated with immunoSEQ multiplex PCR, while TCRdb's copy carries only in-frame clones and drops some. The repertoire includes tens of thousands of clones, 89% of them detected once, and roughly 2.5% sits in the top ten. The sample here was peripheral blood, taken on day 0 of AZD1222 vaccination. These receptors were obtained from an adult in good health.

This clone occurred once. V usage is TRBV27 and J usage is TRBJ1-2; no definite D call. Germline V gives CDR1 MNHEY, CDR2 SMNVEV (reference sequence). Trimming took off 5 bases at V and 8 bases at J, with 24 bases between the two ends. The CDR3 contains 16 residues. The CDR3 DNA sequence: TGTGCCAGCAGTCCATTGTCTTTTGGCCTTGTGACGGGCTACACCTTC. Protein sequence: CASSPLSFGLVTGYTF.

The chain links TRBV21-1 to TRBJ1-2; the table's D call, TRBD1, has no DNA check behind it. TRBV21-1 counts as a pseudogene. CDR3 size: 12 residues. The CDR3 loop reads CATVDRHYGYTF. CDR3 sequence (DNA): TGTGCCACCGTTGACAGACACTATGGCTACACCTTC.

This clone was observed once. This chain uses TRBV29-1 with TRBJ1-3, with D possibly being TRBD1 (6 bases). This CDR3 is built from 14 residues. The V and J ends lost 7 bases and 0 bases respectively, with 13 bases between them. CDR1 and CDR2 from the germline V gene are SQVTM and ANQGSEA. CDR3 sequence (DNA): TGCAGCGCAAAACAGGGAAACTCTGGAAACACCATATATTTT. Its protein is CSAKQGNSGNTIYF.

The CDR3 loop reads CASKASQETQYF. Here the CDR3 DNA reads TGTGCCAGCAAGGCCAGCCAAGAGACCCAGTACTTC. V and J are TRBV2 and TRBJ2-5; D is ambiguous. In germline, CDR1 is SNHLY, CDR2 FYNNEI. The CDR3 runs to 12 residues. The V and J ends lost 7 bases and 1 base respectively, with 7 bases between them.

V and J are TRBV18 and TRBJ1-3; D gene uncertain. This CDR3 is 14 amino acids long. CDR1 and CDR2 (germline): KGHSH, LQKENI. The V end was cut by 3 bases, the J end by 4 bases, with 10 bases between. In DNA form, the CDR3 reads TGTGCCAGCTCACCGCTTGGTCCCGGAAACACCATATATTTT. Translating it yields CASSPLGPGNTIYF.

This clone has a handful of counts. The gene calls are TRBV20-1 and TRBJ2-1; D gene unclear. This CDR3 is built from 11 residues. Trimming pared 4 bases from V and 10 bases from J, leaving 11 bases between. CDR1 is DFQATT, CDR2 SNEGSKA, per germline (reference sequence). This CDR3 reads CSATNGREQFF. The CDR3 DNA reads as TGCAGTGCTACCAATGGGCGCGAGCAGTTCTTC.

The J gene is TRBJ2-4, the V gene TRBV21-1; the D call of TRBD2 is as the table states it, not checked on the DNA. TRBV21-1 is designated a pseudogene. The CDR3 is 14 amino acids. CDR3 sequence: CPGRTSGTKNIQYF. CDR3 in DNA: TGTCCCGGACGGACTAGCGGTACCAAAAACATTCAGTACTTC.

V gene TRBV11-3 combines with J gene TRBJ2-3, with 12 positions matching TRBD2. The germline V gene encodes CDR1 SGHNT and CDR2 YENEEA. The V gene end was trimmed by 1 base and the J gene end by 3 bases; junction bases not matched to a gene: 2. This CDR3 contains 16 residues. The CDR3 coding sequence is TGTGCCAGCAGCTTAGGACTAGCGGGGGAGACAGATACGCAGTATTTT. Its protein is CASSLGLAGETDTQYF.

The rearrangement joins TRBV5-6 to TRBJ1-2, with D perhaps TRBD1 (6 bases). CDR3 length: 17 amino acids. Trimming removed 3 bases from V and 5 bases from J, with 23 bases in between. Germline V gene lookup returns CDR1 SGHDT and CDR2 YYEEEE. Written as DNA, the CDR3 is TGTGCCAGCAGCTCCACTAGTGAAGGGGGGATGGAGTATGGCTACACCTTC. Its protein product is CASSSTSEGGMEYGYTF.

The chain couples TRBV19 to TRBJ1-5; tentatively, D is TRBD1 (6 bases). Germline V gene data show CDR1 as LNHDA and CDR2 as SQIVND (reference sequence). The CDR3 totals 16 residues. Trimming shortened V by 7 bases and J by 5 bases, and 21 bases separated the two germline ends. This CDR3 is CASTTWAGASDQPQHF. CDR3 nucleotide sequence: TGTGCCAGTACCACCTGGGCAGGGGCGAGCGATCAGCCCCAGCATTTT.

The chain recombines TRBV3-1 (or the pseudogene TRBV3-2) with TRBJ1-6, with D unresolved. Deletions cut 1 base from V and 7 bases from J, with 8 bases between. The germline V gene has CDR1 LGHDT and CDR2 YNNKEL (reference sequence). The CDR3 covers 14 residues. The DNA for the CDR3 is TGTGCCAGCAGCCAAGCCATAAGGAATTCACCCCTCCACTTT. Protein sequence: CASSQAIRNSPLHF.

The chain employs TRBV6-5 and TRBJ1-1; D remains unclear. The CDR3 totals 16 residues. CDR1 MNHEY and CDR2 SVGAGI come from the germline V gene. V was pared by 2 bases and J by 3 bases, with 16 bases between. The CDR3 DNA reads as TGTGCCAGCAGTTACCACCCACCGGCTTTCTACACTGAAGCTTTCTTT. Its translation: CASSYHPPAFYTEAFF.

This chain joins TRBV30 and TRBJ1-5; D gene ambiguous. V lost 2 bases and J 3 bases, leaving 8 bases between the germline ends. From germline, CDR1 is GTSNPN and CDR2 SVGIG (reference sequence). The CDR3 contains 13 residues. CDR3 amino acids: CAWSNSFNQPQHF. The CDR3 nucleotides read TGTGCCTGGAGTAACAGCTTCAATCAGCCCCAGCATTTT.

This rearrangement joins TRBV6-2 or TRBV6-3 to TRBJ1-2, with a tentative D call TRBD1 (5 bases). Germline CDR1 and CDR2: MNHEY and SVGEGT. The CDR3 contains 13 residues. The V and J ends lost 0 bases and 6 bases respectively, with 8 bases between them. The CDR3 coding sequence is TGTGCCAGCAGTTACTCCAAGGGGCATGGCTACACCTTC. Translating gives CASSYSKGHGYTF.

This chain's CDR3 is CASSYITGRQETQYF. Written as DNA, the CDR3 is TGCGCCAGCAGCTACATAACAGGGAGACAAGAGACCCAGTACTTC. The chain uses TRBV5-1 and TRBJ2-5; D might be TRBD1 (6 bases). The CDR3 has 15 residues. Germline V gene sequence: CDR1 SGHRS, CDR2 YFSETQ. V was shortened by 3 bases and J by 2 bases, with 14 bases between the two germline ends.

The CDR3 nucleotides read TGCAGTGCTATCCGGGACAGTGAAGCTTTCTTT. Amino acids: CSAIRDSEAFF. The chain uses TRBV20-1 and TRBJ1-1, with TRBD1 matching over 7 bases. The trim removed 4 bases at V and 7 bases at J, leaving 3 bases unmatched. There are 11 residues in the CDR3. Germline CDR1 DFQATT, CDR2 SNEGSKA (reference sequence).

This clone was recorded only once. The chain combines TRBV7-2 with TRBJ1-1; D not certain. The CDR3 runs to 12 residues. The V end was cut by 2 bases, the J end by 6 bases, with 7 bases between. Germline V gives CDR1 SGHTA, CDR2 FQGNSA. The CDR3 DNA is TGTGCCAGCAGCTTATACGGTTCTGAAGCTTTCTTT. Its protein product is CASSLYGSEAFF.

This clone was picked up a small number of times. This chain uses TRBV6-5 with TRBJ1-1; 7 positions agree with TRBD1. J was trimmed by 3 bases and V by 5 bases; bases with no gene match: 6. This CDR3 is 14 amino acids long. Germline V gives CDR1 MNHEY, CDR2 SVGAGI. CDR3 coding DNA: TGTGCCAGCAGTAGCCGACAGGGACACACTGAAGCTTTCTTT. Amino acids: CASSSRQGHTEAFF.

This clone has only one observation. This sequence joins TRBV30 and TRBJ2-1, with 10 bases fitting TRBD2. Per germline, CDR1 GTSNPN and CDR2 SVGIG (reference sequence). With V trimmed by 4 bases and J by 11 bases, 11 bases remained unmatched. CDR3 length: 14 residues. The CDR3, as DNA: TGTGCCTGGACCTCCGGGACTAGCGCTTATAAGCAGTTCTTC. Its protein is CAWTSGTSAYKQFF.

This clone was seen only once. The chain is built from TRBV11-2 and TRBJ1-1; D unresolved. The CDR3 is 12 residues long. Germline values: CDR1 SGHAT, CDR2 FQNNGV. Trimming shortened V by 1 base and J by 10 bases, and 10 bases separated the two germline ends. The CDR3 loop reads CASSLGDGVAFF. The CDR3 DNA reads TGTGCCAGCAGCTTAGGGGATGGAGTAGCTTTCTTT. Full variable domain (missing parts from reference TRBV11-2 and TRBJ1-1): EAGVAQSPRYKIIEKRQSVAFWCNPISGHATLYWYQQILGQGPKLLIQFQNNGVVDDSQLPKDRFSAERLKGVDSTLKIQPAKLEDSAVYLCASSLGDGVAFFGQGTRLTVV.

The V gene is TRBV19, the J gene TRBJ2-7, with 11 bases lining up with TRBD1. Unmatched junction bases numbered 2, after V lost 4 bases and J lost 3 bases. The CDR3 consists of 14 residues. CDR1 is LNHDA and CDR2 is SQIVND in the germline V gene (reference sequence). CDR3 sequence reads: CASSKGQGVYEQYF. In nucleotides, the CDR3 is TGTGCCAGTAGTAAGGGACAGGGGGTCTACGAGCAGTACTTC.

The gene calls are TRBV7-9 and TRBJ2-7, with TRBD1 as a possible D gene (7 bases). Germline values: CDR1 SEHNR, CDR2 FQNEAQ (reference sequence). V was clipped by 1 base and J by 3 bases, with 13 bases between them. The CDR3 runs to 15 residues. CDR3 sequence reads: CASSLGIQGGYEQYF. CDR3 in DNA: TGTGCCAGCAGCTTAGGTATTCAGGGGGGCTACGAGCAGTACTTC.

This CDR3 reads CASSSRVAVYDEQFF. CDR3 sequence (DNA): TGTGCCAGCAGCTCCCGAGTAGCGGTCTATGATGAGCAGTTCTTC. The chain employs TRBV13 and TRBJ2-1, with a weak D call TRBD2 (6 bases). Germline CDR1 reads PRHDT; CDR2 reads FYEKMQ (reference sequence). With 4 bases removed from V and 8 bases from J, the gap between germline ends came to 18 bases. The CDR3 contains 15 residues.

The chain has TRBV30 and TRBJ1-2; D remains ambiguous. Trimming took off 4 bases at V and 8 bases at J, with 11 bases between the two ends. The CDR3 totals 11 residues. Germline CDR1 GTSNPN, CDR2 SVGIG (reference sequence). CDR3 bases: TGTGCCTGGAAAATGTCGGTGGGCTACACCTTC. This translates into CAWKMSVGYTF.